This T cell receptor beta chain is drawn from a study of blood T cell repertoires in COVID-19. Study overall: The United States, Italy and Spain were the sources of the acute and convalescent COVID-19 samples. PBMCs, B-cell-depleted T cells, or T cells provided the cDNA or gDNA that made up the material.

In germline, CDR1 is SGHTA, CDR2 FQGNSA. The CDR3 extends over 15 amino acids. The ends lost 4 bases at V and 4 bases at J; junction bases unmatched: 8. In the authors' workflow: The assay estimated nucleated cells by amplifying reference gene primers. Produced via immunoSEQ multiplex PCR; TCRdb's table is partial and in-frame only. That table gives V, J and clone size, and the DNA gave D and trimming. The top ten hold 5% to 7% of the sample, which has around 41,000 clones, roughly 90% seen once. The sequenced material came from peripheral blood. The receptor was derived from a human donor in a cohort sampled during active COVID-19. The chain couples TRBV7-2 to TRBJ2-7, with 9 bases matching TRBD2. This chain's CDR3 is CASSSTSGLTYEQYF. As DNA, the CDR3 is TGTGCCAGCAGCTCTACTAGCGGGTTGACTTACGAGCAGTACTTC. Supplemented by reference TRBV7-2 and TRBJ2-7, the full variable domain reads GAGVSQSPSNKVTEKGKDVELRCDPISGHTALYWYRQSLGQGLEFLIYFQGNSAPDKSGLPSDRFSAERTGGSVSTLTIQRTQQEDSAVYLCASSSTSGLTYEQYFGPGTRLTVT.